Here is one T cell receptor beta chain with its context. This clonotype was seen more than once but under ten times. It lacks a known antigen. The record has no base qualities; no much larger clone is one base away. Graves' hyperthyroidism was defined as stable when no progression to ophthalmopathy occurred over 18 months of follow-up. Hyperthyroidism patients were newly diagnosed, with disease duration under 2 months, and aged 18 to 65 years. The study excluded patients with uncontrolled infections, other autoimmune diseases, pregnancy or lactation. Diagnoses were based on clinical symptoms, serum thyroxine and TRAb, thyroid ultrasound and orbital computed tomography. PBMCs were separated from roughly 10 ml of fresh peripheral blood using Ficoll-Paque density gradient centrifugation. Total RNA was extracted with Trizol reagent, and quality was checked on an Agilent 2100 Bioanalyzer. The TCR beta CDR3 regions were amplified from RNA transcripts. The first round of RT-PCR for the TCR CDR3 was performed with the HTBI primer set and the Qiagen OneStep RT-PCR kit. The libraries were constructed in a second round of multiplex PCR and then size-selected and purified. Libraries were sequenced paired-end with 100 bp reads on an Illumina HiSeq2000. Per the authors' processing: SOAPnuke was used to process the raw data, with reads discarded if the reads contained adapters or uncalled bases, had a mean Phred below 15, or lacked an exact constant-primer or identifier match. High-quality paired reads were merged using COPE v1.2.5, and each unique nucleotide sequence was defined as a clonotype. MiTCR v1.1 was used to align clonotypes to the IMGT TRBV, TRBD and TRBJ reference segments. Only V-J combinations with frequency above 0.0001, covering about 99% of repertoires, were analysed. The TCS score was defined as the ratio of F50 (clonal expansion) to E x V (chaos), calculated using BLOSUM62-based TCRdist between CDR3 peptides within each V-J. Welch's t-statistics and random forest reduced approximately 520 V-J features to under 15, which were used in a naive Bayes classifier (R e1071). The similarity between thyroid and blood repertoires was quantified using the Morisita-Horn index. Through fastp at Q25 and MiXCR, TCRdb rebuilt clones from the public reads, retaining in-frame beta chains. Entries that share a CDR3 protein sequence are merged under the most common genes and DNA. TCRdb, not the original authors, processed these V and J calls. Here the sample has roughly 710,000 distinct CDR3 sequences; about 35% occur a single time. The ten most abundant clones make up around 31% of the sample.

This sample was taken from a study of T cells in Graves' hyperthyroidism and ophthalmopathy (dated by TCRdb to between 2018 and 2020). About the full investigation: Peripheral blood was collected at initial diagnosis, before any treatment. To identify TCR V-J signatures that set the groups apart, the researchers used a discovery cohort of 90 to 100 patients, made up of some 41 with Graves' ophthalmopathy and some 58 with stable Graves' hyperthyroidism. After blood sampling, hyperthyroidism patients were treated with methimazole at a starting dose of 30 mg daily, and ophthalmopathy patients were treated with high-dose intravenous methylprednisolone. According to the paper, TCR Vbeta CDR3 sequencing was carried out on approximately 140 peripheral blood samples, which came from approximately 41 ophthalmopathy, around 74 hyperthyroidism and approximately 17 progressor patients. The roughly 100 discovery patients were divided at random into training and test sets in a 7:3 ratio. Thyroid tissue and blood T-cell repertoires from six or seven Graves' hyperthyroidism patients were also compared in the study. Prospective prediction of ophthalmopathy was tested in an independent validation cohort consisting of 18 to 20 hyperthyroidism patients and around 17 patients who later progressed to ophthalmopathy.

The paper's findings and limits, for the study overall: During validation, the model predicted progression to ophthalmopathy a median of about 6.3 months ahead of onset, with approximately 70% sensitivity and 72.22% specificity. No statistical method was used to fix the sample size in advance, and group allocation was not hidden from the investigators. Most expanded thyroid clonotypes (frequency above 0.001) were also detected in blood, suggesting blood repertoires may reflect thyroid immune responses. A model built on a 13 V-J signature distinguished ophthalmopathy from stable hyperthyroidism, reaching 85% to 90% sensitivity and around 82% specificity in cross-validation and 80%/75% in testing.

The CDR3 measures 13 amino acids from cysteine to phenylalanine. The DNA shown is the 39-base CDR3, in frame from base 1. Via the germline V gene, CDR1 is ENHRY and CDR2 SYGVKD. V is shortened by 11 bases, J by 4 bases, and the region joining them spans 17 bases. The chain is encoded by TRBV10-3 joined to TRBJ1-1; TRBD1 could be the D gene, as 6 bases match. Sequencing used blood. This sequence was found in a middle-aged woman with Graves' hyperthyroidism. The DNA sequence is TGTGCCGGAGACACAGGGCAGGGCACTGAAGCTTTCTTT. Translated, this is CAGDTGQGTEAFF.